The 20 T cell receptor beta chains given below trace back to one sample, sequenced in a study of T cells after yellow fever vaccination. TCRdb reprocessed the 5' RACE reads via MiXCR and lists one record per CDR3 protein. Of hundreds of thousands of distinct CDR3 sequences listed, 21% are singletons. Sequencing used PBMCs, obtained roughly 20 days after the first yellow fever vaccination. The receptors shown here come from a man younger than 30 who received the YFV17D yellow fever vaccine.

This clonotype was seen a few times. DNA for the CDR3: TGTGCCAGCAGGTACCAGGGCTCTGGAAACACCATATATTTT. This translates into CASRYQGSGNTIYF. The J gene is TRBJ1-3, the V gene TRBV28, with D maybe TRBD1 (5 bases). Germline CDR1 is MDHEN and CDR2 is SYDVKM. V was clipped by 6 bases and J by 0 bases, with 9 bases between them. The CDR3 consists of 14 residues.

This clonotype has a handful of counts. The V and J genes are TRBV19 and TRBJ1-2; possibly TRBD1 for D (6 bases). Germline V gives CDR1 LNHDA, CDR2 SQIVND (reference sequence). Trimming took off 4 bases at V and 4 bases at J, with 16 bases between the two ends. CDR3 length: 15 residues. In DNA, the CDR3 is TGTGCCAGTAGTAAAGGGGGTCACCTCGCCTATGGCTACACCTTC. Protein product: CASSKGGHLAYGYTF.

The V call is TRBV12-3 or TRBV12-4, the J call TRBJ1-6, with D maybe TRBD1 (6 bases). The CDR3 extends over 14 amino acids. The germline V and J ends were trimmed by 3 bases and 10 bases, with 13 bases remaining between them. The chain's CDR3 is CASSLIRGGSPLHF. Written as DNA, the CDR3 is TGTGCCAGCAGTTTGATCAGGGGAGGATCACCCCTCCACTTT.

In this sample, this clonotype turned up a few times. The rearrangement links TRBV6-1 to TRBJ2-1, with a weak D call TRBD1 (6 bases). The CDR3 contains 15 residues. Germline V gene lookup returns CDR1 MNHNS and CDR2 SASEGT. The germline V and J ends were trimmed by 3 bases and 2 bases, with 11 bases remaining between them. CDR3 DNA: TGTGCCAGCAGTGATACAGGGAGCACCTACAATGAGCAGTTCTTC. Translation: CASSDTGSTYNEQFF.

This clonotype was recorded many times. This sequence joins TRBV4-3 and TRBJ1-3; tentatively, D is TRBD1 (5 bases). The CDR3 extends over 15 amino acids. Germline V lookup: CDR1 LGHNA, CDR2 YSLEER. The V end was cut by 4 bases, the J end by 0 bases, with 10 bases between. DNA of the CDR3: TGCGCCAGCAGCCCGGGACTGAGCTCTGGAAACACCATATATTTT. It translates to CASSPGLSSGNTIYF.

This clonotype was observed a handful of times. The chain joins TRBV19 to TRBJ1-1; 8 bases align to TRBD1. Trimming at V came to 5 bases and at J to 1 base, leaving 6 bases not matched to a gene. CDR1 is LNHDA, CDR2 SQIVND, per germline (reference sequence). The CDR3 is made up of 15 amino acids. CDR3 coding DNA: TGTGCCAGTAGTCTCTCGGGGACAGGGAACACTGAAGCTTTCTTT. Protein product: CASSLSGTGNTEAFF. The whole variable domain, remainder taken from reference TRBV19 and TRBJ1-1, is DGGITQSPKYLFRKEGQNVTLSCEQNLNHDAMYWYRQDPGQGLRLIYYSQIVNDFQKGDIAEGYSVSREKKESFPLTVTSAQKNPTAFYLCASSLSGTGNTEAFFGQGTRLTVV.

The genes are TRBV3-1 and TRBJ2-3; TRBD2 matches at 8 bases. The CDR3 length is 17 residues. V lost 4 bases, J lost 4 bases, and 13 bases stayed unmatched. Germline V gene data show CDR1 as LGHDT and CDR2 as YNNKEL (reference sequence). The CDR3, as DNA: TGTGCCAGCAGCCGGCGTCACGGGGGGGCCTCGGCAGATACGCAGTATTTT. Amino acids: CASSRRHGGASADTQYF.

The chain links TRBV9 to TRBJ2-7; D is tentatively TRBD1 or TRBD2 (5 bases each). Germline assignment: CDR1 SGDLS and CDR2 YYNGEE. The CDR3 length is 14 residues. The ends were cut back, 2 bases at V and 7 bases at J, with 16 bases in the middle. The DNA of the CDR3 is TGTGCCAGCAGCGTCCGGGACCAAGCTAAGGAGCAGTACTTC. Translation: CASSVRDQAKEQYF. Together with reference TRBV9 and TRBJ2-7, the CDR3 gives the full variable domain: DSGVTQTPKHLITATGQRVTLRCSPRSGDLSVYWYQQSLDQGLQFLIQYYNGEERAKGNILERFSAQQFPDLHSELNLSSLELGDSALYFCASSVRDQAKEQYFGPGTRLTVT.

This clonotype was seen more than once but under ten times. V gene TRBV3-1 combines with J gene TRBJ2-2, with TRBD2 identical over 7 bases. This CDR3 comprises 14 residues. J gave up 4 bases and V 4 bases, and 3 bases lay outside the gene matches. Germline assignment: CDR1 LGHDT and CDR2 YNNKEL (reference sequence). The CDR3 here is CASSRLAATGELFF. DNA for the CDR3: TGTGCCAGCAGCCGGCTAGCGGCCACCGGGGAGCTGTTTTTT. Full variable domain (rest looked up from reference TRBV3-1 and TRBJ2-2): DTAVSQTPKYLVTQMGNDKSIKCEQNLGHDTMYWYKQDSKKFLKIMFSYNNKELIINETVPNRFSPKSPDKAHLNLHINSLELGDSAVYFCASSRLAATGELFFGEGSRLTVL.

The chain is built from TRBV24-1 and TRBJ2-1; the D gene is possibly TRBD1 (6 bases). Trimming removed 3 bases at V and 7 bases at J, with 12 bases between. This CDR3 comprises 14 residues. CDR1 and CDR2 (germline): KGHDR, SFDVKD. The chain's CDR3 is CATSDGNRANEQFF. CDR3 DNA: TGTGCCACCAGTGATGGGAACAGGGCGAATGAGCAGTTCTTC.

The genes are TRBV5-1 and TRBJ1-4; 7 bases align to TRBD1. The germline gives CDR1 SGHRS, CDR2 YFSETQ. The CDR3 totals 14 residues. The V and J ends lost 3 bases and 5 bases, in that order; junction bases with no gene match: 4. CDR3 protein: CASSWDSRNEKLFF. CDR3 bases: TGCGCCAGCAGCTGGGACAGCCGGAATGAAAAACTGTTTTTT.

This clonotype has only a few counts. The chain recombines TRBV29-1 with TRBJ2-7; D unclear. The V end was cut by 1 base, the J end by 1 base, with 5 bases between. The germline gives CDR1 SQVTM, CDR2 ANQGSEA. There are 12 residues in the CDR3. As DNA, the CDR3 is TGCAGCGTTGAAGGGCAGTCCTACGAGCAGTACTTC. It translates to CSVEGQSYEQYF.

The rearrangement links TRBV12-3 or TRBV12-4 to TRBJ1-2, with a weak D call TRBD1 (5 bases). The V and J ends lost 6 bases and 2 bases respectively, with 10 bases between them. This CDR3 is built from 13 residues. The CDR3 sequence: CASSLTVNYGYTF. The CDR3 DNA sequence: TGTGCCAGCAGCCTGACAGTGAACTATGGCTACACCTTC.

In this sample, this clonotype turned up many times. The chain links TRBV12-3 or TRBV12-4 to TRBJ2-7; weak D call: TRBD2 (7 bases). There are 13 residues in the CDR3. V was trimmed by 5 bases and J by 2 bases, leaving 10 bases between them. CDR3 protein: CASSRGAAYEQYF. CDR3 DNA sequence: TGTGCCAGCAGTCGGGGGGCCGCCTACGAGCAGTACTTC.

This clonotype was seen a few times. The rearrangement links TRBV20-1 to TRBJ2-1; tentative D call: TRBD1 (6 bases). The CDR3 contains 13 residues. Trimming removed 4 bases from V and 2 bases from J, with 9 bases in between. Germline V CDR1 and CDR2: DFQATT, SNEGSKA (reference sequence). CDR3 region: CSATGVPYNEQFF. CDR3 nucleotides: TGCAGTGCTACAGGGGTCCCCTACAATGAGCAGTTCTTC.

This clonotype was recorded at least ten times. CDR3 sequence (DNA): TGCAGTGAACAGAGCGGCGATCAGCCCCAGCATTTT. Translation gives CSEQSGDQPQHF. The chain couples TRBV20-1 to TRBJ1-5; D is undetermined. V lost 7 bases and J 5 bases, leaving 12 bases between the germline ends. Germline V gives CDR1 DFQATT, CDR2 SNEGSKA (reference sequence). The CDR3 is made up of 12 amino acids.

CDR3 sequence: CSVAGSGANVLTF. The DNA for the CDR3 is TGCAGCGTTGCAGGGTCTGGGGCCAACGTCCTGACTTTC. The chain employs TRBV29-1 and TRBJ2-6, with a tentative D call TRBD1 (5 bases). The CDR3 spans 13 residues. Deletions cut 4 bases from V and 1 base from J, with 5 bases between. The germline gives CDR1 SQVTM, CDR2 ANQGSEA.

The rearrangement links TRBV18 to TRBJ2-7, with D possibly TRBD1 on 5 matching bases. The germline V gene encodes CDR1 KGHSH and CDR2 LQKENI. This CDR3 region has 14 residues. V was trimmed by 2 bases and J by 2 bases, leaving 10 bases between them. CDR3 DNA: TGTGCCAGCTCACCAGGGGCTATTACCTACGAGCAGTACTTC. It encodes CASSPGAITYEQYF. The full variable domain, completed using reference TRBV18 and TRBJ2-7, is NAGVMQNPRHLVRRRGQEARLRCSPMKGHSHVYWYRQLPEEGLKFMVYLQKENIIDESGMPKERFSAEFPKEGPSILRIQQVVRGDSAAYFCASSPGAITYEQYFGPGTRLTVT.

The CDR3 sequence is CASRSKSTGTVMETQYF. The CDR3 nucleotides read TGCGCCAGCAGGTCAAAGTCCACCGGGACAGTGATGGAGACCCAGTACTTC. This sequence joins TRBV5-1 and TRBJ2-5, with 7 bases fitting TRBD1. The CDR3 is made up of 17 amino acids. In germline, CDR1 is SGHRS, CDR2 YFSETQ. V gave up 5 bases and J gave up 5 bases; unmatched junction bases: 18.

This clonotype appeared many times. The chain uses TRBV10-3 and TRBJ2-1; tentatively, D is TRBD1 or TRBD2 (5 bases each). CDR1 ENHRY and CDR2 SYGVKD come from the germline V gene. There are 14 residues in the CDR3. V lost 3 bases and J lost 6, with 12 bases in between. In DNA, the CDR3 is TGTGCCATCAGTGATAGCAGGGCGGGCAATGAGCAGTTCTTC. It specifies CAISDSRAGNEQFF.